The 9 T cell receptor beta chains below come from one sample, sequenced in a study of T cell responses to AZD1222 COVID-19 vaccine. The repertoire was sequenced with immunoSEQ multiplex PCR; TCRdb's copy has only in-frame clones and lacks some. The repertoire holds fewer than 120,000 clones, with about four fifths as singletons. Sequencing used peripheral blood, obtained on day 0 of AZD1222 vaccination. These receptors all stem from an adult in good health.

The chain joins TRBV6-5 to TRBJ1-1; D is possibly TRBD1 (6 bases). The CDR3 contains 13 residues. Germline V CDR1 and CDR2: MNHEY, SVGAGI. Deletions cut 11 bases from V and 5 bases from J, with 18 bases between. The CDR3, as DNA: TGTGCCGTGTCTCGGGGGCTGGGGACTGAAGCTTTCTTT. This translates into CAVSRGLGTEAFF.

V usage is TRBV11-2 and J usage is TRBJ2-3; TRBD2 agrees at 10 bases. The germline CDR1 and CDR2 sequences are SGHAT and FQNNGV. J gave up 2 bases and V 3 bases, and 5 bases lay outside the gene matches. CDR3 length: 16 amino acids. CDR3 DNA sequence: TGTGCCAGCAGCTTGAGTAGCGGGGGGCCCACAGATACGCAGTATTTT. Its protein product is CASSLSSGGPTDTQYF.

The chain uses TRBV5-5 and TRBJ1-4; TRBD1 matches at 7 bases. CDR1 and CDR2 (germline): SGHKS, YYEKEE (reference sequence). The CDR3 is made up of 16 amino acids. J lost 3 bases, V lost 2 bases, and 7 bases had no gene match. The CDR3 reads CASSFRDRKANEKLFF. The CDR3 DNA reads as TGTGCCAGCAGCTTCCGGGACAGAAAGGCTAATGAAAAACTGTTTTTT.

The chain combines TRBV18 with TRBJ2-3; 8 nucleotides agree with TRBD2. V lost 2 bases, J lost 8 bases, and 12 bases stayed unmatched. Germline CDR1 is KGHSH and CDR2 is LQKENI. There are 16 residues in the CDR3. CDR3 amino acids: CASSPVGGAGLGTQYF. CDR3 coding DNA: TGTGCCAGCTCACCAGTCGGGGGGGCCGGCTTAGGTACGCAGTATTTT.

The sample holds a few counts of this clone. The chain links TRBV5-1 to TRBJ2-1; D unclear. V lost 3 bases and J lost 3, with 4 bases in between. This CDR3 comprises 12 residues. CDR1 and CDR2 (germline): SGHRS, YFSETQ. The CDR3 spells CASSSNYNEQFF. The CDR3 nucleotides read TGCGCCAGCAGCTCCAACTACAATGAGCAGTTCTTC.

As for this clone: Other DNA sequences of this sample code for an identical CDR3. J is TRBJ1-1 and V is TRBV18; D not resolved. The CDR3 runs 14 residues. Germline loops: CDR1 KGHSH, CDR2 LQKENI. Trimming left V 1 base short and J 2 bases short, with 8 bases between. This CDR3 reads CASSPQGANTEAFF. Here the CDR3 DNA reads TGTGCCAGCTCACCACAGGGAGCTAACACTGAAGCTTTCTTT.

The chain uses TRBV19 and TRBJ1-5; TRBD1 aligns across 7 bases. The germline CDR1 and CDR2 sequences are LNHDA and SQIVND (reference sequence). CDR3 length equals 13 residues. The ends lost 9 bases at V and 7 bases at J; junction bases unmatched: 9. The DNA for the CDR3 is TGTGCCAGCGGACAGGCTTCAGAGCAGCCCCAGCATTTT. Protein product: CASGQASEQPQHF.

In its sample, this clone was seen once. V is TRBV15 and J is TRBJ2-1; D is unclear. The germline gives CDR1 LNHNV, CDR2 YYDKDF (reference sequence). Trimming removed 5 bases from V and 6 bases from J, with 8 bases in between. The CDR3 runs to 12 residues. DNA for the CDR3: TGTGCCACCAGCGGCCCACGCAATGAGCAGTTCTTC. It translates to CATSGPRNEQFF.

The chain joins TRBV11-2 to TRBJ2-5; D unclear. Trimming removed 3 bases at V and 3 bases at J, with 2 bases between. CDR3 length: 11 residues. Germline assignment: CDR1 SGHAT and CDR2 FQNNGV. The CDR3: CASSLKETQYF. The CDR3 DNA reads as TGTGCCAGCAGCTTGAAAGAGACCCAGTACTTC. Full variable domain (missing parts from reference TRBV11-2 and TRBJ2-5): EAGVAQSPRYKIIEKRQSVAFWCNPISGHATLYWYQQILGQGPKLLIQFQNNGVVDDSQLPKDRFSAERLKGVDSTLKIQPAKLEDSAVYLCASSLKETQYFGPGTRLLVL.